This entry concerns a single T cell receptor (beta chain). Trimming removed 2 bases at V and 3 bases at J, with 10 bases between. CDR1 and CDR2 (germline): MNHEY, SVGAGI. The CDR3 is made up of 14 amino acids. The sample comes from a study of graft-versus-host responses after intestinal transplantation. As for the study in general: The transplants performed in recipients were multivisceral, liver-intestinal, or isolated intestinal.

Method: immunoSEQ multiplex PCR; TCRdb's copy keeps in-frame clones and lacks some. This sample has 60,000 to 70,000 clones; 89% occur once, and the top ten carry over 1.5%. Processed graft tissue released its intraepithelial and lamina propria lymphocytes. Here the sequenced sample was ileum tissue, taken more than 350 days after transplant. This TCR was recovered from a human patient who received an intestinal transplant, so some T cells may come from the graft donor. The rearrangement links TRBV6-5 to TRBJ1-2, with no clear D. In DNA, the CDR3 is TGTGCCAGCAGTTACGGCCGCGATCACTATGGCTACACCTTC. Residues: CASSYGRDHYGYTF.